This T cell receptor (beta chain) comes out of a study of CD8 T cells in Susac syndrome (dated by TCRdb to between 2019 and 2020). With respect to the entire study: Repertoire sequencing was used to test whether CD8+ T cell activation and differentiation in Susac syndrome was antigen driven.

RNA was extracted using the RNeasy kit, and roughly 0.5 to 1 microgram was reverse transcribed with random hexamers. The immunoSEQ multiplex PCR assay, which covers 54 Vbeta and 13 Jbeta segments, was used to amplify TCR beta CDR3 regions. PCR amplification bias was corrected by using a synthetic template baseline for primer optimization and computational correction. As for the authors' bioinformatics: Only productive sequences were kept, with reads annotated to V, D and J genes according to IMGT and analyzed in immunoSEQ Analyzer. Clonality was calculated as one minus the Shannon entropy normalized by log2 of the number of productive unique sequences. For each patient and control, public and private clones were evaluated among the 100 most prevalent clones. Clones were defined as Susac-specific when absent from the healthy and MS cohorts, from some 1,100 published viral clones and from other ImmuneACCESS disease sequences. TCRdb's own reprocessing of the public reads used fastp at Q25 and MiXCR and kept productive beta chains. Merged by CDR3 protein, the rows form single entries marked with the most common genes and DNA. None of the V and J calls come from the authors' own analysis; TCRdb made them. Counted in this sample were approximately 120,000 distinct CDR3 sequences; nearly 95% of them appeared once. The ten top clones hold approximately 0.13% of the sample.

Points on this clonotype: It has no known antigen specificity. No much larger clone exists at a distance of one base, and base qualities are not known.

Peripheral blood CD8+ and CD4+ T cells from healthy donors, Susac syndrome patients and multiple sclerosis patients were profiled by high-throughput TCR beta sequencing. The healthy donors served as controls matched for age and sex. CD8+ TEMRA cells were enriched by FACS, while bulk CD8+ and CD4+ T cells were purified by magnetic negative isolation. Blood was drawn into EDTA tubes, processed within 24 hours, and PBMCs were isolated by density gradient centrifugation. PBMCs destined for TCR sequencing were cryopreserved in liquid nitrogen and later thawed in a 37 °C water bath. The sorted or isolated CD4+, CD8+ and CD8+ TEMRA cells had a purity of 90% or higher. The paper's findings and limits, for the study overall: The TCR sequencing and HLA analysis was acknowledged to have included a relatively small number of individuals.

For CDR1 and CDR2, the germline V gene lists SNHLY and FYNNEI. Compared with germline, V lacks 4 bases and J lacks 10 bases; bases without a gene match: 10. The CDR3 holds 15 amino acids from the cysteine to the phenylalanine. CDR3 DNA is the only sequence kept; it has 45 bases, read in frame from the first base. This receptor was identified in a human donor in good health. The sequenced sample was CD4+ T cells from PBMCs. Recombination linked TRBV2 to TRBJ2-1; 10 bases in the middle match TRBD2. CDR3 sequence: CASSVGLAAGTEQFF. The nucleotides read TGTGCCAGCAGTGTCGGACTAGCGGCCGGGACGGAGCAGTTCTTC.